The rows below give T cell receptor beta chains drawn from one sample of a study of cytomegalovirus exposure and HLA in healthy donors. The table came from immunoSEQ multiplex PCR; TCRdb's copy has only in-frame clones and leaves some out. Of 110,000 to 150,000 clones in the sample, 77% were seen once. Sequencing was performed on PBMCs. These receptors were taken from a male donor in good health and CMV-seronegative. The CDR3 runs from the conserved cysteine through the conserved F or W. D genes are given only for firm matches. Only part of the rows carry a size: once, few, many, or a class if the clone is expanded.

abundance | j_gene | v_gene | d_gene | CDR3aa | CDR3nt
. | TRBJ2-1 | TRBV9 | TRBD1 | CASSATLPGQGYNEQFF | TGTGCCAGCAGCGCAACCCTCCCGGGACAGGGTTACAATGAGCAGTTCTTC
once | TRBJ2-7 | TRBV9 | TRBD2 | CASSAGLAGGISYEQYF | TGTGCCAGCAGCGCGGGACTAGCGGGGGGGATCTCCTACGAGCAGTACTTC
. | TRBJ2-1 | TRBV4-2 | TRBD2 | CASSQEETKREGEQFF | TGTGCCAGCAGCCAAGAGGAGACGAAGCGGGAGGGTGAGCAGTTCTTC
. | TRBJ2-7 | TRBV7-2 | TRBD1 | CASSPRPGTGPRAYF | TGTGCCAGCAGCCCGCGTCCCGGGACAGGTCCAAGGGCGTACTTC
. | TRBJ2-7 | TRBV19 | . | CASSTRGDEQYF | TGTGCCAGTAGTACTAGGGGCGACGAGCAGTACTTC
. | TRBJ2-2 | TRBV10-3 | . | CAISASTGNTGELFF | TGTGCCATCAGTGCGTCGACAGGGAACACCGGGGAGCTGTTTTTT
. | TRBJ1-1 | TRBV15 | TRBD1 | CATSRGRGRNMNTEAFF | TGTGCCACCAGCAGGGGAAGGGGGCGTAATATGAACACTGAAGCTTTCTTT
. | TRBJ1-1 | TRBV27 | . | CASSLLGGRDTEAFF | TGTGCCAGCAGTTTACTAGGGGGGAGGGACACTGAAGCTTTCTTT
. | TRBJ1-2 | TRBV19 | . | CASSIPTQGRYGYTF | TGTGCCAGTAGTATTCCTACACAGGGACGGTATGGCTACACCTTC
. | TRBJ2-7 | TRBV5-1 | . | CASSSGGYEQYF | TGCGCCAGCAGCTCCGGCGGCTACGAGCAGTACTTC
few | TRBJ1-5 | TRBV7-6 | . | CASSLMKGFSRNQPQHF | TGTGCCAGCAGCTTAATGAAGGGGTTCTCGCGCAATCAGCCCCAGCATTTT
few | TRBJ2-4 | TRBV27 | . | CASSDLSGTLRGGIQYF | TGTGCCAGCAGTGACCTTTCCGGGACTCTAAGAGGTGGCATTCAGTACTTC
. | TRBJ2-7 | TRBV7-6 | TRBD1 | CASSLVGTGSNEQYF | TGTGCCAGCAGCTTGGTCGGGACAGGGAGCAACGAGCAGTACTTC
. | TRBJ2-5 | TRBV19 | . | CASRRGQAGGETQYF | TGTGCCAGTAGGCGGGGACAGGCCGGGGGGGAGACCCAGTACTTC
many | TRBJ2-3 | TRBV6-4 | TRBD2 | CASSELAGAPDTQYF | TGTGCCAGCAGTGAACTAGCGGGAGCTCCAGATACGCAGTATTTT
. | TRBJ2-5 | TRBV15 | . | CATSPLARVRQETQYF | TGTGCCACCAGTCCCTTAGCGCGGGTCCGCCAAGAGACCCAGTACTTC
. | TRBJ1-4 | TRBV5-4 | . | CASRRDLYATNEKLFF | TGTGCCAGCAGGCGAGATCTTTATGCAACTAATGAAAAACTGTTTTTT
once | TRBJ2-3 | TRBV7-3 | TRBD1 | CASSLGTASTDTQYF | TGTGCCAGCAGCTTAGGGACAGCCAGCACAGATACGCAGTATTTT
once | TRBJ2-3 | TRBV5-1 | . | CASSLAGTDTQYF | TGCGCCAGCAGCTTGGCCGGCACAGATACGCAGTATTTT
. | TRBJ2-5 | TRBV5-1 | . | CASSLQAEETQYF | TGCGCCAGCAGCTTGCAGGCCGAGGAGACCCAGTACTTC
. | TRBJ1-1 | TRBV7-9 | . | CSSSLNYRMPGEAFF | TGTTCCAGCAGCTTAAACTACAGGATGCCCGGTGAAGCTTTCTTT
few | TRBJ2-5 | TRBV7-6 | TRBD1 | CASSLGTGGGETQYF | TGTGCCAGCAGTCTAGGGACAGGGGGAGGAGAGACCCAGTACTTC
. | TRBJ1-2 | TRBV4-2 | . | CASSQEVRGYTF | TGTGCCAGCAGCCAAGAAGTCAGGGGCTACACCTTC
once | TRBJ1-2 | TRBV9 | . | CASSVGLGTSLHSNYGYTF | TGTGCCAGCAGCGTGGGACTGGGGACCTCCCTACACTCTAACTATGGCTACACCTTC
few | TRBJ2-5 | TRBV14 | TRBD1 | CASSQDVRGRSREETQYF | TGTGCCAGCAGCCAAGATGTCAGGGGGCGGTCAAGGGAAGAGACCCAGTACTTC
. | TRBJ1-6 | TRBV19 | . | CASSPQNSPLHF | TGTGCCAGTAGTCCACAGAATTCACCCCTCCACTTT
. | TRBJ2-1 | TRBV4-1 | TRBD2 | CASSLPSGGVNEQFF | TGCGCCAGCAGCCTCCCTAGCGGGGGGGTCAATGAGCAGTTCTTC
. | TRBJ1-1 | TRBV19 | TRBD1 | CASSPRDRVGGSSEAFF | TGTGCCAGTAGTCCCCGGGACAGGGTAGGAGGGAGCTCTGAAGCTTTCTTT
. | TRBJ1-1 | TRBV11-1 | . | CASSLIVSYEAFF | TGTGCCAGCAGCTTAATTGTTTCTTATGAAGCTTTCTTT
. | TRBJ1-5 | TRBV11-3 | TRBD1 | CASSLDRGGNQPQHF | TGTGCCAGCAGTCTGGACAGGGGTGGCAATCAGCCCCAGCATTTT
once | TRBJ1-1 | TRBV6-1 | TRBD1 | CASSDGDRMGAFF | TGTGCCAGCAGTGACGGGGACAGGATGGGGGCTTTCTTT
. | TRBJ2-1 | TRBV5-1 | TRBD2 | CASSAAAGGPYEQFF | TGCGCCAGCAGCGCGGCCGCGGGAGGGCCTTATGAGCAGTTCTTC
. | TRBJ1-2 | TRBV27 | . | CASSPSGTHYGYTF | TGTGCCAGCAGTCCGTCAGGGACACACTATGGCTACACCTTC
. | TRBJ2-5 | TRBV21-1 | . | CASSKYDTTPETQYF | TGTGCCAGCAGCAAATATGATACTACTCCGGAGACCCAGTACTTC
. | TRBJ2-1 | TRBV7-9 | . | CSSSPYSGGADWDEQFF | TGTTCCAGCAGCCCCTACAGTGGGGGGGCCGATTGGGATGAGCAGTTCTTC
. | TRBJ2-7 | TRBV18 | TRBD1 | CASSPLGQGGSYEQYF | TGTGCCAGCTCACCCCTCGGACAGGGGGGATCCTACGAGCAGTACTTC
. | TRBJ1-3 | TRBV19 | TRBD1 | CASSDSFRGQTGNTIYF | TGTGCCAGTAGTGATTCCTTCAGGGGGCAGACTGGAAACACCATATATTTT
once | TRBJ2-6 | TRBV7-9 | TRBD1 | CASSLGTGNSGANVLTF | TGTGCCAGCAGCTTAGGGACAGGGAACTCTGGGGCCAACGTCCTGACTTTC
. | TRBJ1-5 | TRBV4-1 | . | CASSQKGGSSDQPQHF | TGCGCCAGCAGCCAAAAGGGAGGGTCATCCGATCAGCCCCAGCATTTT
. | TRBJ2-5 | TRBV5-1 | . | CASSTARGETQYF | TGCGCCAGCAGCACCGCCAGAGGAGAGACCCAGTACTTC
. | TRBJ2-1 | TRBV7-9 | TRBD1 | CASSSRQGPLMGQFF | TGTGCCAGCAGCTCCCGACAGGGACCTCTAATGGGGCAGTTCTTC
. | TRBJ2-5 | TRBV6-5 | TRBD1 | CASSRDRIQETQYF | TGTGCCAGCAGTCGGGACAGGATACAAGAGACCCAGTACTTC
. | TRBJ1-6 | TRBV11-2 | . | CASTQGYDNSPLHF | TGTGCCAGCACCCAGGGGTACGATAATTCACCCCTCCACTTT